The 32 T cell receptor beta chains below were found in one sample sequenced in a study of blood T cell repertoires in COVID-19. Here immunoSEQ multiplex PCR was the method, and the copy in TCRdb shows in-frame clones only, minus some. Among a few hundred thousand clones listed, 85% to 90% were seen once. Sequencing was done on a sample of peripheral blood. All receptors derive from a woman aged 30 to 39 with COVID-19, enrolled during active disease.

The gene calls are TRBV7-9 and TRBJ2-1, with 12 bases matching TRBD2. The CDR3 has 18 residues. With V trimmed by 5 bases and J by 0 bases, 8 bases remained unmatched. Germline lookup yields CDR1 SEHNR and CDR2 FQNEAQ (reference sequence). The CDR3: CASSETSGGFSSYNEQFF. DNA for the CDR3: TGTGCCAGCAGCGAAACTAGCGGGGGGTTCAGCTCCTACAATGAGCAGTTCTTC.

This clone was picked up one time. This chain uses TRBV20-1 with TRBJ1-1; weak D call: TRBD1 (5 bases). Germline assignment: CDR1 DFQATT and CDR2 SNEGSKA (reference sequence). This CDR3 comprises 14 residues. With 3 bases removed from V and 4 bases from J, the gap between germline ends came to 15 bases. The CDR3 DNA is TGCAGTGCTAGTCTCGGCAGGGTCGCCACTGAAGCTTTCTTT. Translating gives CSASLGRVATEAFF.

This chain links TRBV10-3 with TRBJ1-3, with no clear D. The V and J ends lost 0 bases and 4 bases respectively, with 7 bases between them. Germline V gene sequence: CDR1 ENHRY, CDR2 SYGVKD. The CDR3 has 14 residues. CDR3 sequence (DNA): TGTGCCATCAGTGAGTCGACTCCAGGAAACACCATATATTTT. It is translated as CAISESTPGNTIYF.

The rearrangement links TRBV5-4 to TRBJ2-7; weak D call: TRBD2 (6 bases). The CDR3 runs to 13 residues. Germline V CDR1 and CDR2: SGHNT, YYREEE (reference sequence). Trimming shortened V by 4 bases and J by 5 bases, and 13 bases separated the two germline ends. This CDR3 is CASSPGGGDEQYF. The CDR3 DNA follows: TGTGCCAGCAGCCCCGGTGGCGGGGACGAGCAGTACTTC.

This sequence joins TRBV24-1 and TRBJ1-2; D unresolved. The ends were cut back, 1 base at V and 7 bases at J, with 3 bases in the middle. From germline, CDR1 is KGHDR and CDR2 SFDVKD. This CDR3 is built from 11 residues. CDR3: CATSDFGGYTF. As DNA, the CDR3 is TGTGCCACCAGTGATTTCGGTGGCTACACCTTC.

The chain has TRBV28 and TRBJ2-3; D is undetermined. Germline CDR1 and CDR2: MDHEN and SYDVKM. The CDR3 has 14 amino acids. V shed 10 bases and J shed 4 bases, with 18 bases lying between them. CDR3 sequence: CATKRRKLADTQYF. CDR3 sequence (DNA): TGTGCCACCAAAAGGAGAAAGCTCGCAGATACGCAGTATTTT.

V usage is TRBV19 and J usage is TRBJ2-5, with 10 positions matching TRBD1. Germline V gene data show CDR1 as LNHDA and CDR2 as SQIVND (reference sequence). The length of the CDR3 is 15 residues. Unmatched junction bases numbered 8, after V lost 6 bases and J lost 4 bases. The CDR3: CASSVPGQGRETQYF. The CDR3 DNA sequence: TGTGCCAGTAGCGTTCCGGGACAGGGGAGAGAGACCCAGTACTTC. The full variable domain, its missing parts supplied by reference TRBV19 and TRBJ2-5, is DGGITQSPKYLFRKEGQNVTLSCEQNLNHDAMYWYRQDPGQGLRLIYYSQIVNDFQKGDIAEGYSVSREKKESFPLTVTSAQKNPTAFYLCASSVPGQGRETQYFGPGTRLLVL.

The V call is TRBV7-2, the J call TRBJ1-1; 7 bases align to TRBD1. From germline, CDR1 is SGHTA and CDR2 FQGNSA. Unmatched junction bases numbered 0, after V lost 5 bases and J lost 0 bases. The CDR3 covers 13 residues. The CDR3 reads CASSGQVNTEAFF. CDR3 nucleotide sequence: TGTGCCAGCAGCGGACAGGTGAACACTGAAGCTTTCTTT.

The genes are TRBV19 and TRBJ2-1; D is perhaps TRBD1 (6 bases). Trimming stripped 8 bases from V and 4 bases from J, with 15 bases between. This CDR3 is 14 amino acids long. The germline gives CDR1 LNHDA, CDR2 SQIVND (reference sequence). The CDR3 DNA follows: TGTGCCAGTGCACAGGGTTCGGAATACAATGAGCAGTTCTTC. Its translation: CASAQGSEYNEQFF.

The chain links TRBV11-2 to TRBJ2-3; maybe TRBD2 (6 bases). CDR1 SGHAT and CDR2 FQNNGV come from the germline V gene. This CDR3 contains 15 residues. Trimming removed 3 bases from V and 2 bases from J, with 12 bases in between. As DNA, the CDR3 is TGTGCCAGCAGCTTCAATCGGGGGACCACAGATACGCAGTATTTT. Protein product: CASSFNRGTTDTQYF.

The chain recombines TRBV5-1 with TRBJ1-5, with 7 bases matching TRBD1. This CDR3 spans 14 amino acids. Germline CDR1 and CDR2: SGHRS and YFSETQ. Trimming removed 4 bases from V and 2 bases from J; junction bases left unmatched: 3. In DNA form, the CDR3 reads TGCGCCAGCAGCCAGGGGGGAGGCAATCAGCCCCAGCATTTT. It codes for CASSQGGGNQPQHF.

The CDR3 is CASSLVGTGRVYGYTF. CDR3 sequence (DNA): TGTGCCAGCAGCTTGGTCGGGACAGGAAGAGTCTATGGCTACACCTTC. The chain has TRBV7-9 and TRBJ1-2, with TRBD1 matching over 8 bases. The V segment lost 3 bases and the J segment 4 bases; nucleotides outside the gene matches: 10. The germline V gene has CDR1 SEHNR and CDR2 FQNEAQ (reference sequence). This CDR3 is 16 amino acids long.

This clone was detected ten times or more. The chain links TRBV28 to TRBJ1-3; D not certain. With 3 bases removed from V and 4 bases from J, the gap between germline ends came to 13 bases. The CDR3 totals 15 residues. The germline V gene has CDR1 MDHEN and CDR2 SYDVKM. The CDR3 coding sequence is TGTGCCAGCAGTTTGCGTGGAGCGGGGGGAAACACCATATATTTT. It specifies CASSLRGAGGNTIYF.

As for this clone: Within the sample, other DNA sequences also encode this same CDR3. The rearrangement links TRBV24-1 to TRBJ1-2; 7 nucleotides match TRBD1. The CDR3 loop spans 12 amino acids. The ends lost 5 bases at V and 4 bases at J; junction bases unmatched: 0. Germline V gives CDR1 KGHDR, CDR2 SFDVKD. CDR3 sequence: CATSGQGYGYTF. The CDR3 coding sequence is TGTGCCACCAGTGGACAGGGCTATGGCTACACCTTC.

DNA of the CDR3: TGTGCCAGTAGTATAGCCAGGTACAATGAGCAGTTCTTC. Its translation: CASSIARYNEQFF. V is TRBV19 and J is TRBJ2-1; no definite D call. CDR1 and CDR2 from the germline V gene are LNHDA and SQIVND (reference sequence). This CDR3 spans 13 amino acids. Trimming cost V 1 base and J 4 bases, with 5 bases left between them.

The J gene is TRBJ2-1, the V gene TRBV4-2; 10 bases agree with TRBD2. V was pared by 1 base and J by 8 bases, with 11 bases of the junction left unmatched. Germline CDR1 and CDR2: LGHNA and YNFKEQ. The CDR3 runs to 17 residues. In DNA form, the CDR3 reads TGTGCCAGCAGCCAAGGATTCAGCGGGGGGGCCGTCCATGAGCAGTTCTTC. Protein: CASSQGFSGGAVHEQFF.

The rearrangement joins TRBV7-9 to TRBJ1-1, with TRBD1 matching over 7 bases. V shed 8 bases, J shed 4 bases, and the junction held 10 bases outside the gene matches. Germline V gene sequence: CDR1 SEHNR, CDR2 FQNEAQ (reference sequence). This CDR3 is built from 14 residues. The DNA of the CDR3 is TGTGCCAGCTCCCATCGAAGGGGGCTCACTGAAGCTTTCTTT. Encoded protein: CASSHRRGLTEAFF. The full variable domain, rest sourced from reference TRBV7-9 and TRBJ1-1, is DTGVSQNPRHKITKRGQNVTFRCDPISEHNRLYWYRQTLGQGPEFLTYFQNEAQLEKSRLLSDRFSAERPKGSFSTLEIQRTEQGDSAMYLCASSHRRGLTEAFFGQGTRLTVV.

The CDR3 here is CASSYSSQGNNSPLHF. CDR3 bases: TGTGCCAGCAGTTACTCGAGCCAGGGAAATAATTCACCCCTCCACTTT. This rearrangement joins TRBV6-5 to TRBJ1-6, with D tentatively TRBD1 (5 bases). With 0 bases removed from V and 5 bases from J, the gap between germline ends came to 11 bases. Looked up from germline, CDR1 is MNHEY and CDR2 is SVGAGI. This CDR3 spans 16 amino acids.

CDR3 sequence reads: CASASGGARRTEAFF. The CDR3 nucleotides are TGTGCCAGCGCTTCAGGCGGCGCCAGGAGGACTGAAGCTTTCTTT. This chain connects TRBV6-5 to TRBJ1-1; D call uncertain. Per germline, CDR1 MNHEY and CDR2 SVGAGI. The CDR3 spans 15 residues. Trimming removed 8 bases at V and 5 bases at J, with 21 bases between.

This clone was counted between two and nine times. V and J are TRBV4-1 and TRBJ2-7; 10 bases line up with TRBD1. CDR1 is MGHRA, CDR2 YSYEKL, per germline. The CDR3 extends over 16 amino acids. The J segment lost 5 bases and the V segment lost 4 bases, leaving 11 bases of the junction unmatched. CDR3 residues: CASSPVPGQGTDEQYV. For the CDR3, the DNA is TGCGCCAGCAGCCCCGTACCGGGACAGGGGACGGACGAGCAGTACGTC.

This chain uses TRBV6-6 with TRBJ2-6; D is perhaps TRBD1 (5 bases). CDR1 and CDR2 from the germline V gene are MNHNY and SVGAGI (reference sequence). V was cut by 2 bases and J by 0 bases, with 8 bases left in between. This CDR3 is built from 16 residues. This chain's CDR3 is CASSYAGLSGANVLTF. CDR3 nucleotide sequence: TGTGCCAGCAGTTACGCAGGGCTCTCTGGGGCCAACGTCCTGACTTTC.

This chain connects TRBV5-5 to TRBJ2-5; TRBD2 matches 7 bases. The CDR3 runs to 16 residues. V lost 4 bases to trimming and J lost 10 bases; unmatched junction nucleotides: 19. Germline V gene lookup returns CDR1 SGHKS and CDR2 YYEKEE (reference sequence). CDR3 residues: CASSHDYSGTMRGQYF. The CDR3 DNA follows: TGTGCCAGCAGCCACGATTATTCCGGGACTATGAGAGGCCAGTACTTC.

This clone was seen just once. This chain links TRBV7-8 with TRBJ2-6, with D perhaps TRBD1 (6 bases). V gave up 1 base and J gave up 4 bases, with 20 bases separating them. In germline, CDR1 is SGHVS, CDR2 FQNEAQ. The length of the CDR3 is 19 residues. As DNA, the CDR3 is TGTGCCAGCAGCTTAGATCGTGTCAGGGGTTTGTTAGGGGCCAACGTCCTGACTTTC. This translates into CASSLDRVRGLLGANVLTF.

This chain links TRBV2 with TRBJ1-6, with 7 bases aligning to TRBD1. CDR3 size: 15 residues. V lost 8 bases to trimming and J lost 6 bases; unmatched junction nucleotides: 10. The V gene's germline CDR1 is SNHLY and CDR2 FYNNEI. The CDR3 loop is CASDDDRDPNSPLHF. DNA of the CDR3: TGTGCCAGCGATGACGACAGGGACCCTAATTCACCCCTCCACTTT.

The chain combines TRBV5-1 with TRBJ1-2; TRBD1 matches 12 bases. In germline, CDR1 is SGHRS, CDR2 YFSETQ. V lost 3 bases, J lost 6 bases, and 3 bases stayed unmatched. The CDR3 loop spans 14 amino acids. CDR3 nucleotide sequence: TGCGCCAGCAGCTGGGGACAGGGGGCAGATGGCTACACCTTC. It codes for CASSWGQGADGYTF.

The chain carries TRBV30 and TRBJ1-1; TRBD1 is a possible D gene (5 bases). Germline CDR1 and CDR2: GTSNPN and SVGIG (reference sequence). V shed 5 bases and J shed 8 bases, with 18 bases lying between them. This CDR3 comprises 13 residues. CDR3 residues: CAWSRGVPQEAFF. DNA for the CDR3: TGTGCCTGGTCCCGGGGGGTACCCCAGGAAGCTTTCTTT. The whole variable domain, remainder taken from reference TRBV30 and TRBJ1-1, is SQTIHQWPATLVQPVGSPLSLECTVEGTSNPNLYWYRQAAGRGLQLLFYSVGIGQISSEVPQNLSASRPQDRQFILSSKKLLLSDSGFYLCAWSRGVPQEAFFGQGTRLTVV.

The chain carries TRBV19 and TRBJ1-6; 8 positions agree with TRBD1. From germline, CDR1 is LNHDA and CDR2 SQIVND (reference sequence). This CDR3 contains 15 residues. V gave up 5 bases and J gave up 9 bases; unmatched junction bases: 9. For the CDR3, the DNA is TGTGCCAGTAGTCCAACAGGGGGGGGATTTTCACCCCTCCACTTT. As protein: CASSPTGGGFSPLHF.

This chain joins TRBV29-1 and TRBJ2-1, with D possibly matching TRBD2 (7 bases). The CDR3 totals 15 residues. Trimming took off 6 bases at V and 5 bases at J, with 20 bases between the two ends. The germline gives CDR1 SQVTM, CDR2 ANQGSEA. The CDR3 DNA reads as TGCAGCGTCCTCAGATTTGGGGGGGCGAACAATGAGCAGTTCTTC. Amino acid sequence: CSVLRFGGANNEQFF.

This chain joins TRBV2 and TRBJ1-2, with 10 bases that match TRBD1. From germline, CDR1 is SNHLY and CDR2 FYNNEI. The CDR3 contains 15 residues. Trimming removed 6 bases from V and 5 bases from J; junction bases left unmatched: 9. CDR3 sequence reads: CASSPGQGEDYGYTF. CDR3 nucleotides: TGTGCCAGCAGCCCCGGACAGGGGGAGGATTATGGCTACACCTTC. The whole variable domain, filled in from reference TRBV2 and TRBJ1-2, reads EPEVTQTPSHQVTQMGQEVILRCVPISNHLYFYWYRQILGQKVEFLVSFYNNEISEKSEIFDDQFSVERPDGSNFTLKIRSTKLEDSAMYFCASSPGQGEDYGYTFGSGTRLTVV.

In this sample, this clone turned up a few times. The chain recombines TRBV27 with TRBJ1-2, with 8 nucleotides matching TRBD1. This CDR3 contains 18 residues. V trimming: 5 bases; J trimming: 4 bases; junction bases outside the gene matches: 18. Germline CDR1 and CDR2: MNHEY and SMNVEV (reference sequence). CDR3 amino acids: CASSKSILSPGQAYGYTF. CDR3 bases: TGTGCCAGCAGTAAGAGCATATTATCCCCGGGACAGGCCTATGGCTACACCTTC.

This chain joins TRBV5-1 and TRBJ1-2; 10 bases map to TRBD1. J was trimmed by 5 bases and V by 4 bases; bases with no gene match: 8. The CDR3 is 15 amino acids. Germline V gene sequence: CDR1 SGHRS, CDR2 YFSETQ. The CDR3 bases are TGCGCCAGCAGCACCCGAGGGACAGGGGAATATGGCTACACCTTC. This codes for CASSTRGTGEYGYTF.

The chain is built from TRBV19 and TRBJ1-5; TRBD1 matches 8 bases. Germline lookup yields CDR1 LNHDA and CDR2 SQIVND (reference sequence). With V trimmed by 2 bases and J by 2 bases, 2 bases remained unmatched. The CDR3 contains 15 residues. CDR3 sequence (DNA): TGTGCCAGTAGTATATGGGGACAGGGCAATCAGCCCCAGCATTTT. It encodes CASSIWGQGNQPQHF.